The 24 T cell receptor beta chains given below trace back to one sample, sequenced in a study of shared clonotypes between healthy human individuals (dated by TCRdb to about 2020). CD8 naive samples were CD45RO-negative cells positively selected for CCR7, giving a CD45RA+CCR7+ population that excluded TemRA cells. The library was produced with the immunoSEQ multiplex PCR assay. TCRdb mirrors the immuneACCESS table, restricted to in-frame sequences. Some clones are absent from its copies; in checked studies, under half trace to an unresolved V gene, and the reason for the others is unknown. Within this sample are some 2,100,000 clones, with approximately 94% of them counted one time only. Around 1.7% of the sample goes to the ten largest clones. The source material was naive CD8+ T cells from PBMCs. Explained via the paper, the cell subset or site label denotes: CD45RA+CCR7+. The receptor set was obtained from a man younger than 35 in good health. Some clones in this sample may be carry-over from other donors' samples.

This chain connects TRBV11-2 to TRBJ2-1, with D uncertain. In germline, CDR1 is SGHAT, CDR2 FQNNGV. Trimming removed 1 base at V and 4 bases at J, with 14 bases between. This CDR3 comprises 16 residues. CDR3 sequence: CASSLGPRLGYNEQFF. CDR3 bases: TGTGCCAGCAGCTTAGGTCCCAGGCTTGGATACAATGAGCAGTTCTTC.

The rearrangement links TRBV6-4 to TRBJ2-3; possibly TRBD2 for D (6 bases). From germline, CDR1 is MRHNA and CDR2 SNTAGT. Trimming stripped 2 bases from V and 8 bases from J, with 14 bases between. The CDR3 is 14 amino acids. CDR3 amino acids: CASSDPGVIGTQYF. The CDR3 nucleotides read TGTGCCAGCAGTGACCCGGGGGTTATTGGTACGCAGTATTTT.

The chain is built from TRBV9 and TRBJ2-3; 12 bases map to TRBD2. Trimming took 3 bases from V and 5 from J; bases not matched to a gene: 4. This CDR3 has 15 amino acids. CDR1 is SGDLS and CDR2 is YYNGEE in the germline V gene. The CDR3 DNA reads as TGTGCCAGCAGCGCGACTAGCGGGAGAGAAGATACGCAGTATTTT. The encoded protein is CASSATSGREDTQYF.

The table lists this clone with a count of one. The chain is built from TRBV2 and TRBJ2-1, with D unresolved. The V end was cut by 7 bases, the J end by 2 bases, with 21 bases between. CDR1 and CDR2 from the germline V gene are SNHLY and FYNNEI. This CDR3 region has 17 residues. CDR3 DNA: TGTGCCAGCATCCATTCTCCCCGGGCCAAGACCTACAATGAGCAGTTCTTC. It encodes CASIHSPRAKTYNEQFF. Drawing the rest from reference TRBV2 and TRBJ2-1, the complete variable domain is EPEVTQTPSHQVTQMGQEVILRCVPISNHLYFYWYRQILGQKVEFLVSFYNNEISEKSEIFDDQFSVERPDGSNFTLKIRSTKLEDSAMYFCASIHSPRAKTYNEQFFGPGTRLTVL.

This chain links TRBV30 with TRBJ1-6; the D gene is possibly TRBD1 (6 bases). V shed 5 bases and J shed 7 bases, with 15 bases lying between them. The length of the CDR3 is 14 residues. The V gene's germline CDR1 is GTSNPN and CDR2 SVGIG (reference sequence). The CDR3 sequence is CAWRRGGDNSPLHF. DNA of the CDR3: TGTGCCTGGCGTAGGGGGGGCGACAATTCACCCCTCCACTTT. The full variable domain, rest sourced from reference TRBV30 and TRBJ1-6, is SQTIHQWPATLVQPVGSPLSLECTVEGTSNPNLYWYRQAAGRGLQLLFYSVGIGQISSEVPQNLSASRPQDRQFILSSKKLLLSDSGFYLCAWRRGGDNSPLHFGNGTRLTVT.

The chain joins TRBV4-3 to TRBJ2-3; 10 bases agree with TRBD2. V shed 1 base, J shed 6 bases, and the junction held 4 bases outside the gene matches. Germline assignment: CDR1 LGHNA and CDR2 YSLEER. CDR3 length: 15 amino acids. CDR3 sequence (DNA): TGCGCCAGCAGCCAAGGGGGTAGCGGGAGGGATACGCAGTATTTT. This translates into CASSQGGSGRDTQYF.

The chain is built from TRBV5-6 and TRBJ2-1; D is possibly TRBD2 (6 bases). CDR3 length: 12 amino acids. The germline V and J ends were trimmed by 3 bases and 12 bases, with 13 bases remaining between them. Germline lookup yields CDR1 SGHDT and CDR2 YYEEEE. This chain's CDR3 is CASSWGLGGQFF. The CDR3 nucleotides read TGTGCCAGCAGCTGGGGACTCGGTGGGCAGTTCTTC.

This chain uses TRBV27 with TRBJ2-7, with D possibly called TRBD1 or TRBD2 (5 bases each). V lost 5 bases and J lost 7, with 18 bases in between. Per the germline V gene, CDR1 is MNHEY and CDR2 is SMNVEV (reference sequence). The CDR3 sequence is 14 residues long. The CDR3 sequence is CASSPTGRVGEQYF. CDR3 coding DNA: TGTGCCAGCAGTCCGACGGGGCGGGTAGGAGAGCAGTACTTC.

V and J are TRBV6-1 and TRBJ2-1; D unclear. Deletions cut 2 bases from V and 0 bases from J, with 5 bases between. Germline CDR1 MNHNS, CDR2 SASEGT. This CDR3 is 14 amino acids long. In DNA, the CDR3 is TGTGCCAGCAGTGAACCCGGCTCCTACAATGAGCAGTTCTTC. Its protein is CASSEPGSYNEQFF.

A note on this clone: Other DNA sequences within the sample encode an identical CDR3. The chain carries TRBV7-9 and TRBJ2-5; 11 bases align to TRBD2. The length of the CDR3 is 16 residues. V was clipped by 1 base and J by 1 base; unmatched bases: 2. Germline V gives CDR1 SEHNR, CDR2 FQNEAQ (reference sequence). CDR3 coding DNA: TGTGCCAGCAGCTTAGGGACTAGCGGGTCCCAAGAGACCCAGTACTTC. Its translation is CASSLGTSGSQETQYF.

V is TRBV2 and J is TRBJ2-3, with D perhaps TRBD1 or TRBD2 (5 bases each). Germline lookup yields CDR1 SNHLY and CDR2 FYNNEI. This CDR3 is built from 15 residues. Trimming took off 5 bases at V and 2 bases at J, with 14 bases between the two ends. CDR3 nucleotides: TGTGCCAGCAGTCCTGGACTGGGGCTCACAGATACGCAGTATTTT. Protein sequence: CASSPGLGLTDTQYF. Complete variable domain (other parts from reference TRBV2 and TRBJ2-3): EPEVTQTPSHQVTQMGQEVILRCVPISNHLYFYWYRQILGQKVEFLVSFYNNEISEKSEIFDDQFSVERPDGSNFTLKIRSTKLEDSAMYFCASSPGLGLTDTQYFGPGTRLTVL.

This clone was seen a single time. The chain combines TRBV11-1 with TRBJ2-7; maybe TRBD2 (6 bases). Deletions cut 3 bases from V and 6 bases from J, with 21 bases between. CDR3 size: 16 residues. The germline CDR1 and CDR2 sequences are SGHAT and FQDESV (reference sequence). For the CDR3, the DNA is TGTGCCAGCAGCTTTCCGGGACTCCTGGCCTCAGGCGAGCAGTACTTC. It codes for CASSFPGLLASGEQYF.

The rearrangement links TRBV15 to TRBJ1-5, with a possible D match to TRBD1 (6 bases). The V end was cut by 3 bases, the J end by 3 bases, with 15 bases between. The CDR3 is 16 residues long. In germline, CDR1 is LNHNV, CDR2 YYDKDF (reference sequence). The CDR3 DNA follows: TGTGCCACCAGCAGGGCCGACAGGCTCTACAATCAGCCCCAGCATTTT. Its translation: CATSRADRLYNQPQHF. Variable domain in full (rest from reference TRBV15 and TRBJ1-5): DAMVIQNPRYQVTQFGKPVTLSCSQTLNHNVMYWYQQKSSQAPKLLFHYYDKDFNNEADTPDNFQSRRPNTSFCFLDIRSPGLGDTAMYLCATSRADRLYNQPQHFGDGTRLSIL.

The CDR3 DNA reads as TGTGCCAGCAGCCCGGTCGGGACAACCCATTACGAGCAGTACTTC. Translating it yields CASSPVGTTHYEQYF. This chain links TRBV14 with TRBJ2-7; tentative D call: TRBD1 (6 bases). Trimming removed 4 bases from V and 4 bases from J, with 17 bases in between. From germline, CDR1 is SGHDN and CDR2 FVKESK. The CDR3 contains 15 residues.

CDR3 in amino acids: CASSLLRTSAQYF. DNA for the CDR3: TGTGCCAGCAGTTTACTTAGGACTAGCGCGCAGTACTTC. The J gene is TRBJ2-7, the V gene TRBV28; 9 bases map to TRBD2. Germline assignment: CDR1 MDHEN and CDR2 SYDVKM. After removal of 2 bases from V and 9 bases from J, the junction contained 5 bases not matched to a gene. This CDR3 region has 13 residues.

Worth noting for this clone: In the same sample, other DNA sequences code for this CDR3. This chain links TRBV19 with TRBJ1-1; D call uncertain. V lost 4 bases and J lost 7, with 4 bases in between. This CDR3 is 10 amino acids long. Per the germline V gene, CDR1 is LNHDA and CDR2 is SQIVND (reference sequence). The CDR3 DNA reads TGTGCCAGTAGTAGTGGTGAAGCTTTCTTT. It yields the protein CASSSGEAFF.

The J gene is TRBJ1-1, the V gene TRBV9; D remains ambiguous. The CDR3 has 14 amino acids. Germline V gene data show CDR1 as SGDLS and CDR2 as YYNGEE. V was pared by 0 bases and J by 4 bases, with 10 bases between. The CDR3 DNA reads TGTGCCAGCAGCGTAGAGGCAGACCTCACTGAAGCTTTCTTT. Its protein is CASSVEADLTEAFF.

The chain links TRBV11-2 to TRBJ2-1; 9 bases are a match to TRBD2. Germline V gene data show CDR1 as SGHAT and CDR2 as FQNNGV. This CDR3 spans 16 amino acids. Unmatched junction bases numbered 6, after V lost 4 bases and J lost 2 bases. Here the CDR3 reads CASSSHSGSAYNEQFF. The CDR3 DNA is TGTGCCAGCAGCTCACATAGCGGGAGTGCCTACAATGAGCAGTTCTTC.

V gene TRBV28 combines with J gene TRBJ1-5; TRBD1 agrees at 9 bases. V gave up 4 bases and J gave up 0 bases; unmatched junction bases: 10. The CDR3 loop spans 18 amino acids. CDR1 is MDHEN and CDR2 is SYDVKM in the germline V gene. The CDR3 DNA sequence: TGTGCCAGCAGTTATGGCTGGCGGGACAGGGTTAGCAATCAGCCCCAGCATTTT. This encodes CASSYGWRDRVSNQPQHF.

The V and J genes are TRBV27 and TRBJ2-7; D remains ambiguous. Trimming took 0 bases from V and 6 from J, leaving 9 bases between them. The CDR3 consists of 13 residues. Germline V CDR1 and CDR2: MNHEY, SMNVEV (reference sequence). The CDR3 bases are TGTGCCAGCAGTTTATCCGCACGATCCGAGCAGTACTTC. Residues: CASSLSARSEQYF.

The chain has TRBV9 and TRBJ2-2; D is possibly TRBD1 (5 bases). The germline CDR1 and CDR2 sequences are SGDLS and YYNGEE. V lost 2 bases, J lost 6 bases, and 11 bases lay in between. This CDR3 is built from 14 residues. The CDR3 coding sequence is TGTGCCAGCAGCGTGGCAGGGCCTGCCGGGGAGCTGTTTTTT. Translating gives CASSVAGPAGELFF. Complete variable domain (other parts from reference TRBV9 and TRBJ2-2): DSGVTQTPKHLITATGQRVTLRCSPRSGDLSVYWYQQSLDQGLQFLIQYYNGEERAKGNILERFSAQQFPDLHSELNLSSLELGDSALYFCASSVAGPAGELFFGEGSRLTVL.

This clone has only one observation. The chain recombines TRBV27 with TRBJ2-7, with 8 bases matching TRBD1. V shed 6 bases, J shed 5 bases, and the junction held 12 bases outside the gene matches. This CDR3 contains 15 residues. Germline V gene data show CDR1 as MNHEY and CDR2 as SMNVEV (reference sequence). CDR3 residues: CASRFRDRIGHEQYF. In DNA, the CDR3 is TGTGCCAGCAGATTTCGGGACAGGATTGGTCACGAGCAGTACTTC.

V is TRBV28 and J is TRBJ2-5; TRBD2 matches 11 bases. CDR3 length: 16 amino acids. J gave up 5 bases and V 3 bases, and 8 bases lay outside the gene matches. Germline assignment: CDR1 MDHEN and CDR2 SYDVKM. Here the CDR3 reads CASSLLAGGPVETQYF. DNA of the CDR3: TGTGCCAGCAGTTTGTTAGCGGGAGGGCCGGTCGAGACCCAGTACTTC.

This chain uses TRBV21-1 with TRBJ2-7; TRBD1 is taken as the D call from the table, unchecked against the DNA. TRBV21-1 is recorded as a pseudogene. There are 14 residues in the CDR3. DNA of the CDR3: TGTGCCAGCAGCAAAGAGGGACACCTCTACGAGCAGTACTTC. This codes for CASSKEGHLYEQYF.